Shown below are 25 T cell receptor beta chains from a single sample sequenced in a study of T cells in Graves' hyperthyroidism and ophthalmopathy. Amplification of TCR beta CDR3 regions was performed using RNA transcripts as template. Initially, a first-round RT-PCR of the TCR CDR3 employed the HTBI primer set. TCRdb recomputed calls from the multiplex PCR reads with MiXCR, one row per CDR3 protein. The data hold hundreds of thousands of distinct CDR3 sequences, with more than 14% observed a single time. Sequencing input: blood. The receptor source for this set is a woman between 45 and 60 years old with Graves' ophthalmopathy.

V and J are TRBV20-1 and TRBJ2-7; weak D call: TRBD1 (6 bases). Germline CDR1 DFQATT, CDR2 SNEGSKA (reference sequence). Trimming took off 0 bases at V and 2 bases at J, with 14 bases between the two ends. The CDR3 has 15 residues. CDR3 protein: CSARDRATGPYEQYF. Here the CDR3 DNA reads TGCAGTGCTAGAGATCGGGCGACAGGTCCCTACGAGCAGTACTTC.

This clonotype was seen many times. The J gene is TRBJ2-5, the V gene TRBV7-9, with 7 bases lining up with TRBD2. The CDR3 contains 15 residues. Germline CDR1 reads SEHNR; CDR2 reads FQNEAQ (reference sequence). Trimming removed 4 bases from V and 2 bases from J; junction bases left unmatched: 7. This CDR3 reads CASSSRRTRQETQYF. For the CDR3, the DNA is TGTGCCAGCAGCTCCCGGCGGACTAGACAAGAGACCCAGTACTTC.

The chain joins TRBV20-1 to TRBJ1-2, with D perhaps matching TRBD1 (6 bases). Trimming removed 5 bases from V and 1 base from J, with 8 bases in between. CDR1 is DFQATT and CDR2 is SNEGSKA in the germline V gene (reference sequence). This CDR3 is 12 amino acids long. CDR3: CSAYRDNYGYTF. DNA for the CDR3: TGCAGTGCTTACAGGGATAACTATGGCTACACCTTC.

The CDR3 DNA reads TGTGCCAGCACCGCCGCTGGGGAGGGGGGAGATACGCAGTATTTT. Its translation: CASTAAGEGGDTQYF. V is TRBV28 and J is TRBJ2-3, with D perhaps matching TRBD2 (7 bases). The CDR3 loop spans 15 amino acids. The ends were cut back, 7 bases at V and 5 bases at J, with 19 bases in the middle. Germline CDR1 MDHEN, CDR2 SYDVKM.

The chain combines TRBV11-1 with TRBJ2-1, with TRBD2 identical over 8 bases. The V gene end was trimmed by 5 bases and the J gene end by 2 bases; junction bases not matched to a gene: 5. CDR3 length: 15 residues. Per germline, CDR1 SGHAT and CDR2 FQDESV (reference sequence). This chain's CDR3 is CASSPGGAPYNEQFF. For the CDR3, the DNA is TGTGCCAGCAGCCCCGGGGGGGCTCCCTACAATGAGCAGTTCTTC. The full variable domain, in which reference TRBV11-1 and TRBJ2-1 provide the parts outside the CDR3, is EAEVAQSPRYKITEKSQAVAFWCDPISGHATLYWYRQILGQGPELLVQFQDESVVDDSQLPKDRFSAERLKGVDSTLKIQPAELGDSAMYLCASSPGGAPYNEQFFGPGTRLTVL.

This clonotype was recorded many times. This sequence joins TRBV19 and TRBJ2-1, with D uncertain. CDR3 size: 13 residues. Germline CDR1 reads LNHDA; CDR2 reads SQIVND (reference sequence). The V end was cut by 2 bases, the J end by 0 bases, with 2 bases between. Here the CDR3 DNA reads TGTGCCAGTAGTATAAACTCCTACAATGAGCAGTTCTTC. This gives the protein CASSINSYNEQFF.

This clonotype was counted at least ten times. The rearrangement links TRBV28 to TRBJ2-3; TRBD2 might be the D (5 bases). The CDR3 totals 15 residues. From germline, CDR1 is MDHEN and CDR2 SYDVKM. Trimming left V 6 bases short and J 6 bases short, with 19 bases between. In nucleotides, the CDR3 is TGTGCCAGCAGACTAGGTTTTTTGGTTGGTGATACGCAGTATTTT. The encoded protein is CASRLGFLVGDTQYF. Filled out from reference TRBV28 and TRBJ2-3, the complete variable domain reads DVKVTQSSRYLVKRTGEKVFLECVQDMDHENMFWYRQDPGLGLRLIYFSYDVKMKEKGDIPEGYSVSREKKERFSLILESASTNQTSMYLCASRLGFLVGDTQYFGPGTRLTVL.

There are many counts of this clonotype. The chain combines TRBV7-3 with TRBJ2-1; D remains unclear. CDR3 length equals 12 residues. Germline assignment: CDR1 SGHTA and CDR2 FQGTGA. V gave up 1 base and J gave up 8 bases, with 6 bases separating them. CDR3 residues: CASSLRDDEQFF. The CDR3 DNA sequence: TGTGCCAGCAGCTTAAGGGATGATGAGCAGTTCTTC.

This clonotype was observed at least ten times. The chain carries TRBV5-1 and TRBJ2-7, with D perhaps assigned TRBD1 or TRBD2 (5 bases each). The CDR3 extends over 14 amino acids. Germline-derived CDR1 and CDR2 are SGHRS and YFSETQ. Between the trimmed V and J ends, which lost 4 bases and 7 bases, there was a span of 18 bases. The CDR3 protein is CASSAGQGSLEQYF. The DNA for the CDR3 is TGCGCCAGCAGCGCGGGTCAGGGATCTCTGGAGCAGTACTTC.

This clonotype was counted many times. The chain couples TRBV28 to TRBJ1-5, with TRBD1 matching 10 bases. There are 15 residues in the CDR3. The trim removed 8 bases at V and 3 bases at J, leaving 7 bases unmatched. Germline V gives CDR1 MDHEN, CDR2 SYDVKM. CDR3 in DNA: TGTGCCAGCTTAAGGACAGGGGGGAACAATCAGCCCCAGCATTTT. Its translation: CASLRTGGNNQPQHF.

This clonotype was observed many times. The junction and the germline gene differ at one end; a read error may be behind it. The chain is built from TRBV12-3 or TRBV12-4 and TRBJ2-7; 11 nucleotides align to TRBD1. CDR3 length equals 15 residues. CDR3 sequence reads: CASSPGTGGSYEQYF. CDR3 in DNA: TGCGCCAGCAGCCCTGGGACAGGGGGCTCCTACGAGCAGTACTTC.

The chain has TRBV4-2 and TRBJ1-1; D remains unclear. This CDR3 has 16 residues. Deletions cut 0 bases from V and 1 base from J, with 12 bases between. Germline V gives CDR1 LGHNA, CDR2 YNFKEQ. The CDR3, as DNA: TGTGCCAGCAGCCAAGATCATTACTCTGAGAACACTGAAGCTTTCTTT. Protein product: CASSQDHYSENTEAFF.

This clonotype has only a few counts. CDR3 residues: CASNIPGTGRSGELFF. The CDR3 DNA sequence: TGTGCCAGCAACATTCCCGGGACAGGGAGGTCCGGGGAGCTGTTTTTT. The gene calls are TRBV28 and TRBJ2-2; 9 positions match TRBD1. The CDR3 consists of 16 residues. Unmatched junction bases numbered 12, after V lost 7 bases and J lost 6 bases. Germline assignment: CDR1 MDHEN and CDR2 SYDVKM.

For this clonotype: A read error may be the cause here, since a much bigger clone is one base away. This chain connects TRBV7-2 to TRBJ2-2; tentatively, D is TRBD2 (6 bases). Germline V gene sequence: CDR1 SGHTA, CDR2 FQGNSA. The CDR3 covers 13 residues. This CDR3 is CASSLREPGELVF. Written as DNA, the CDR3 is TGTGCCAGCAGCTTACGGGAGCCCGGGGAGCTGGTTTTT.

This clonotype was counted ten times or more. The V and J genes are TRBV6-1 and TRBJ1-2; D gene unclear. V was shortened by 6 bases and J by 2 bases, with 16 bases between the two germline ends. Germline V gene sequence: CDR1 MNHNS, CDR2 SASEGT. The CDR3 consists of 15 residues. CDR3 DNA: TGTGCCAGCAGGACCCCTGGGGTGCCGAACTATGGCTACACCTTC. This sequence encodes CASRTPGVPNYGYTF.

The chain couples TRBV7-2 to TRBJ2-3; the D is unclear. V was trimmed by 5 bases and J by 2 bases, leaving 23 bases between them. Per the germline V gene, CDR1 is SGHTA and CDR2 is FQGNSA. This CDR3 contains 18 residues. The CDR3 DNA reads as TGTGCCAGCAGCCTGGGTCACCCGGGTTTTTCCAACACAGATACGCAGTATTTT. This gives the protein CASSLGHPGFSNTDTQYF.

In its sample, this clonotype was seen many times. The chain combines TRBV5-1 with TRBJ2-7, with TRBD2 identical over 8 bases. Losses at the gene ends were 0 bases for V and 5 bases for J; bases not matched to a gene: 7. This CDR3 region has 15 residues. Germline values: CDR1 SGHRS, CDR2 YFSETQ. This CDR3 is CASSLEGLDLDEQYF. The CDR3 bases are TGCGCCAGCAGCTTGGAGGGACTAGATTTGGACGAGCAGTACTTC.

This clonotype was recorded many times. The CDR3 region has the DNA TGTGCCAGCAGTGGGACCTCAGGCTATGGCTACACCTTC. Translated: CASSGTSGYGYTF. This sequence joins TRBV12-3 or TRBV12-4 and TRBJ1-2; D might be TRBD1 (5 bases). This CDR3 contains 13 residues. V lost 5 bases, J lost 4 bases, and 11 bases lay in between.

This CDR3 is CASSSQRGSGQQETQYF. In DNA, the CDR3 is TGTGCCAGCAGCTCCCAACGGGGTAGCGGCCAACAAGAGACCCAGTACTTC. The chain carries TRBV2 and TRBJ2-5; possibly TRBD2 for D (6 bases). Trimming took 6 bases from V and 2 from J, leaving 22 bases between them. Germline CDR1 is SNHLY and CDR2 is FYNNEI. The CDR3 loop spans 17 amino acids.

The chain's CDR3 is CAISESLTDNEQFF. CDR3 DNA sequence: TGTGCCATCAGTGAGTCACTGACTGACAATGAGCAGTTCTTC. The chain carries TRBV10-3 and TRBJ2-1; D gene uncertain. V lost 0 bases and J 5 bases, leaving 8 bases between the germline ends. The V gene's germline CDR1 is ENHRY and CDR2 SYGVKD. The CDR3 is 14 residues long.

The J gene is TRBJ2-2, the V gene TRBV28, with 14 bases matching TRBD2. This CDR3 spans 19 amino acids. Germline CDR1 is MDHEN and CDR2 is SYDVKM. With V trimmed by 2 bases and J by 8 bases, 13 bases remained unmatched. CDR3 in DNA: TGTGCCAGCAGTTTAGTCGGACTAGCGGGAGGAAGAGTTAAGGGGGAGCTGTTTTTT. Translated: CASSLVGLAGGRVKGELFF.

Many counts were recorded for this clonotype. The rearrangement uses TRBV7-8 and TRBJ2-3; a possible D gene is TRBD2 (7 bases). Trimming took off 0 bases at V and 2 bases at J, with 12 bases between the two ends. The CDR3 loop spans 16 amino acids. Germline CDR1 and CDR2: SGHVS and FQNEAQ. As DNA, the CDR3 is TGTGCCAGCAGCTTAGCCTCGGGGGGCCTCACAGATACGCAGTATTTT. This gives the protein CASSLASGGLTDTQYF.

The rearrangement links TRBV10-2 to TRBJ2-1, with TRBD2 matching 9 bases. This CDR3 has 17 amino acids. The junction had 15 bases not matched to a gene; V was cut back by 6 bases and J by 6 bases. Germline V lookup: CDR1 WSHSY, CDR2 SAAADI. The CDR3 spells CASSGWGRAGGSNEQFF. The DNA for the CDR3 is TGCGCCAGCAGCGGATGGGGCCGGGCGGGAGGGAGCAATGAGCAGTTCTTC.

The sample holds a few counts of this clonotype. The chain employs TRBV7-9 and TRBJ2-5; 9 bases are a match to TRBD1. Germline V gives CDR1 SEHNR, CDR2 FQNEAQ (reference sequence). The CDR3 contains 16 residues. J lost 1 base, V lost 1 base, and 4 bases had no gene match. CDR3 amino acids: CASSLGGTGLQETQYF. CDR3 DNA sequence: TGTGCCAGCAGCTTAGGGGGGACAGGGCTCCAAGAGACCCAGTACTTC.

This clonotype was seen more than once but under ten times. This rearrangement joins TRBV20-1 to TRBJ2-3; 7 nucleotides agree with TRBD2. Germline-derived CDR1 and CDR2 are DFQATT and SNEGSKA (reference sequence). This CDR3 has 15 residues. The V gene end was trimmed by 0 bases and the J gene end by 5 bases; junction bases not matched to a gene: 8. In DNA, the CDR3 is TGCAGTGCTAGAGATGGGCGGCGGGAGAGAGATACGCAGTATTTT. Protein sequence: CSARDGRRERDTQYF.